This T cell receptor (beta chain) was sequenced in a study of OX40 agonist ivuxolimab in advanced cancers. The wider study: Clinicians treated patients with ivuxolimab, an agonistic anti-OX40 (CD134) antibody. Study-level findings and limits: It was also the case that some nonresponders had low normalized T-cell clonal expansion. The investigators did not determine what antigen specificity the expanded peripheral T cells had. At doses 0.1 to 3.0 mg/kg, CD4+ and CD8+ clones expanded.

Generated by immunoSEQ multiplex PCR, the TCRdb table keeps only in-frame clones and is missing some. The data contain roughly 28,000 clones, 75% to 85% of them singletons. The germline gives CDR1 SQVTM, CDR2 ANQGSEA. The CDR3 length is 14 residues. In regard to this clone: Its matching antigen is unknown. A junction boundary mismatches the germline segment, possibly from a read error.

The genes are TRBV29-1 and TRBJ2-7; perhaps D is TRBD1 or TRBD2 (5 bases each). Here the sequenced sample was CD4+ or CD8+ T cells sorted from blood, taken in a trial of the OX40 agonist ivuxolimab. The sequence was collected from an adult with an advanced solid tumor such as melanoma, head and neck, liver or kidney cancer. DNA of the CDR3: TGCAGCGTAGAAGACAGCTACCTCCGGGGCGAGCAGTACTTC. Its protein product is CSVEDSYLRGEQYF.